The 16 T cell receptor beta chains in this list originate from one sample, sequenced in a study of blood T cell repertoires in COVID-19. Assay: immunoSEQ multiplex PCR; the TCRdb copy retains only in-frame clones and omits some. Of over 120,000 clones listed, 84% are singletons. Sequencing was performed on peripheral blood. The receptors were gathered from a human donor in a cohort sampled during active COVID-19.

This clone was recorded once. CDR3 amino acids: CASSQEWDRVGNTIYF. DNA for the CDR3: TGTGCCAGCAGCCAAGAGTGGGACAGGGTAGGAAACACCATATATTTT. V is TRBV3-1 (or the pseudogene TRBV3-2) and J is TRBJ1-3, with 9 bases matching TRBD1. This CDR3 has 16 residues. The germline gives CDR1 LGHDT, CDR2 YNNKEL (reference sequence). V lost 0 bases, J lost 4 bases, and 4 bases stayed unmatched.

This sequence joins TRBV7-3 and TRBJ2-2, with TRBD2 matching over 9 bases. Germline CDR1 is SGHTA and CDR2 is FQGTGA. This CDR3 has 15 amino acids. V lost 5 bases to trimming and J lost 5 bases; unmatched junction nucleotides: 6. CDR3 bases: TGTGCCAGCAGCCCTAGGGCGGGAGGGACCGGGGAGCTGTTTTTT. Translated, it gives CASSPRAGGTGELFF.

The chain couples TRBV9 to TRBJ2-5, with D maybe TRBD2 (6 bases). The CDR3 contains 17 residues. Trimming stripped 0 bases from V and 5 bases from J, with 20 bases between. Per the germline V gene, CDR1 is SGDLS and CDR2 is YYNGEE. The CDR3 DNA is TGTGCCAGCAGCGTAGAGTCCGGGGTTGGAGGGTGGGAGACCCAGTACTTC. Protein sequence: CASSVESGVGGWETQYF. Full variable domain (rest looked up from reference TRBV9 and TRBJ2-5): DSGVTQTPKHLITATGQRVTLRCSPRSGDLSVYWYQQSLDQGLQFLIQYYNGEERAKGNILERFSAQQFPDLHSELNLSSLELGDSALYFCASSVESGVGGWETQYFGPGTRLLVL.

This clone was seen once. This rearrangement joins TRBV19 to TRBJ1-2, with 8 bases aligning to TRBD1. The CDR3 extends over 13 amino acids. Germline lookup yields CDR1 LNHDA and CDR2 SQIVND (reference sequence). V lost 5 bases and J lost 3; bases outside the gene matches: 2. The chain's CDR3 is CASSETGDYGYTF. CDR3 DNA: TGTGCCAGTAGTGAGACAGGGGACTATGGCTACACCTTC.

This chain uses TRBV7-9 with TRBJ1-1; 7 nucleotides align to TRBD1. The CDR3 runs to 15 residues. The germline V gene encodes CDR1 SEHNR and CDR2 FQNEAQ (reference sequence). The trim removed 4 bases at V and 0 bases at J, leaving 5 bases unmatched. Here the CDR3 reads CASSSTGALNTEAFF. The CDR3 DNA is TGTGCCAGCAGCTCCACAGGGGCCCTGAACACTGAAGCTTTCTTT.

This clone was observed a few times. The V call is TRBV5-1, the J call TRBJ2-1; a possible D gene is TRBD1 (5 bases). Germline V gene lookup returns CDR1 SGHRS and CDR2 YFSETQ. V was shortened by 0 bases and J by 2 bases, with 6 bases between the two germline ends. CDR3 length: 14 amino acids. CDR3 in DNA: TGCGCCAGCAGCTTGGGACAGACCTACAATGAGCAGTTCTTC. Translating it yields CASSLGQTYNEQFF.

The J gene is TRBJ1-2, the V gene TRBV2; D possibly corresponds to TRBD1 (6 bases). Trimming removed 4 bases at V and 5 bases at J, with 11 bases between. Germline loops: CDR1 SNHLY, CDR2 FYNNEI. The CDR3 runs to 13 residues. CDR3 protein: CASSVSGEYGYTF. The DNA for the CDR3 is TGTGCCAGCAGTGTTTCAGGGGAGTATGGCTACACCTTC.

The rearrangement uses TRBV11-1 and TRBJ2-1; 9 bases align to TRBD1. This CDR3 has 15 amino acids. Germline-derived CDR1 and CDR2 are SGHAT and FQDESV (reference sequence). V lost 3 bases, J lost 1 base, and 1 base stayed unmatched. The DNA of the CDR3 is TGTGCCAGCAGCTTTGGACAGGGGTCCTACAATGAGCAGTTCTTC. Translating it yields CASSFGQGSYNEQFF.

The chain combines TRBV3-1 (or the pseudogene TRBV3-2) with TRBJ2-7, with D tentatively TRBD1 (5 bases). Deletions cut 0 bases from V and 4 bases from J, with 13 bases between. The CDR3 length is 15 residues. Germline V gene sequence: CDR1 LGHDT, CDR2 YNNKEL (reference sequence). The CDR3 loop reads CASSQDTGRKYEQYF. The CDR3 DNA follows: TGTGCCAGCAGCCAAGATACAGGCAGAAAGTACGAGCAGTACTTC.

The rearrangement joins TRBV19 to TRBJ1-1; tentative D call: TRBD1 (5 bases). Per germline, CDR1 LNHDA and CDR2 SQIVND (reference sequence). The V and J ends lost 9 bases and 4 bases respectively, with 9 bases between them. The CDR3 has 11 residues. The CDR3 is CASGGGTEAFF. The CDR3 region has the DNA TGTGCCAGCGGGGGGGGCACTGAAGCTTTCTTT.

This sequence joins TRBV4-3 and TRBJ2-2, with D possibly being TRBD2 (6 bases). CDR1 and CDR2 (germline): LGHNA, YSLEER. V gave up 2 bases and J gave up 1 base, with 11 bases separating them. This CDR3 comprises 16 residues. DNA of the CDR3: TGCGCCAGCAGCCAAAGGCCTAGCGTGAACACCGGGGAGCTGTTTTTT. Amino acid sequence: CASSQRPSVNTGELFF.

V and J are TRBV25-1 and TRBJ2-2, with 9 nucleotides matching TRBD1. The CDR3 covers 14 residues. The V gene end was trimmed by 6 bases and the J gene end by 6 bases; junction bases not matched to a gene: 5. Germline V CDR1 and CDR2: MGHDK, SYGVNS. The CDR3 DNA is TGTGCCAGCAGGGATCGGACAGGGGCCGGGGAGCTGTTTTTT. The encoded protein is CASRDRTGAGELFF.

The V gene is TRBV7-2, the J gene TRBJ2-1; D is uncertain. Germline loops: CDR1 SGHTA, CDR2 FQGNSA. This CDR3 comprises 15 residues. V was trimmed by 1 base and J by 0 bases, leaving 7 bases between them. The CDR3 nucleotides read TGTGCCAGCAGCTTAGAACAGACCTCCTACAATGAGCAGTTCTTC. As protein: CASSLEQTSYNEQFF.

V is TRBV10-3 and J is TRBJ2-5, with 9 bases fitting TRBD1. Trimming took 6 bases from V and 5 from J; bases not matched to a gene: 7. CDR3 length: 14 amino acids. Germline V lookup: CDR1 ENHRY, CDR2 SYGVKD. The CDR3 is CAIRPTGGAETQYF. DNA of the CDR3: TGTGCCATCAGGCCAACAGGGGGCGCGGAGACCCAGTACTTC.

This clone came up once. The chain uses TRBV27 and TRBJ1-1, with D possibly being TRBD1 (5 bases). This CDR3 contains 14 residues. The germline V gene has CDR1 MNHEY and CDR2 SMNVEV (reference sequence). Between the trimmed V and J ends, which lost 3 bases and 2 bases, there was a span of 10 bases. The DNA for the CDR3 is TGTGCCAGCAGTTTGAGACAGTCCAACACTGAAGCTTTCTTT. This sequence encodes CASSLRQSNTEAFF.

This clone occurred once. The rearrangement links TRBV5-1 to TRBJ2-1; D not certain. Germline CDR1 and CDR2: SGHRS and YFSETQ. This CDR3 has 13 residues. The ends were cut back, 1 base at V and 7 bases at J, with 9 bases in the middle. CDR3 sequence: CASSLTTRNEQFF. DNA of the CDR3: TGCGCCAGCAGCTTGACGACTCGGAATGAGCAGTTCTTC.